This record looks at one T cell receptor (beta chain) sequence and its context. The antigen is undetermined. This entry comes from a study of post-analysis software for immune sequencing data. Study-wide findings and caveats: Patients carried 4 or 5 TRBV segments more frequently than controls did, and TRBV5-6, TRBV5-1 and TRBV20-1 were among them.

The CDR3 totals 12 residues. With 5 bases removed from V and 9 bases from J, the gap between germline ends came to 11 bases. Germline V gives CDR1 MNHEY, CDR2 SMNVEV (reference sequence). Presence of unique molecular identifiers characterized the TCR beta cDNA libraries. TCRdb independently ran MiXCR on the PCR reads; one entry per CDR3 protein. The sample records fewer than 850,000 distinct CDR3 sequences, roughly 27% being singletons. This sequence originates from a girl between 10 and 17 years old with multiple sclerosis. The chain links TRBV27 to TRBJ1-5, with a tentative D call TRBD1 (5 bases). Sequencing was carried out using blood. The CDR3 coding sequence is TGTGCCAGCAGTCCACTGCAGGGGCCCCAGCATTTT. It codes for CASSPLQGPQHF.